Presented here are 20 T cell receptor beta chains from one specimen sequenced in a study of blood T cell repertoires in COVID-19. Using immunoSEQ multiplex PCR, the repertoire was profiled, and TCRdb retains in-frame clones only, with some absent. The profile shows more than 200,000 clones, roughly 87% of them singletons. Sequencing used PBMCs or T cells enriched from blood (not recorded which). These receptor sequences come from a man between 25 and 39 years old in a cohort exposed to, infected with or recovered from COVID-19 (not recorded which).

This clone was counted only a few times. This chain joins TRBV5-1 and TRBJ1-2, with 8 bases that match TRBD1. Germline V gene lookup returns CDR1 SGHRS and CDR2 YFSETQ. V was pared by 2 bases and J by 4 bases, with 1 base of the junction left unmatched. The CDR3 totals 13 residues. CDR3 sequence reads: CASSFTGGYGYTF. DNA for the CDR3: TGCGCCAGCAGCTTTACAGGGGGCTATGGCTACACCTTC.

V is TRBV19 and J is TRBJ1-2; 8 bases fit TRBD1. J gave up 3 bases and V 10 bases, and 13 bases lay outside the gene matches. There are 15 residues in the CDR3. Germline V gives CDR1 LNHDA, CDR2 SQIVND (reference sequence). The CDR3, as DNA: TGTGCCACCTCCCAGGGGGCAGGGTTGGACTATGGCTACACCTTC. Its protein product is CATSQGAGLDYGYTF. The full variable domain, in which reference TRBV19 and TRBJ1-2 provide the parts outside the CDR3, is DGGITQSPKYLFRKEGQNVTLSCEQNLNHDAMYWYRQDPGQGLRLIYYSQIVNDFQKGDIAEGYSVSREKKESFPLTVTSAQKNPTAFYLCATSQGAGLDYGYTFGSGTRLTVV.

The genes are TRBV27 and TRBJ1-3, with a tentative D call TRBD1 (5 bases). This CDR3 is 15 amino acids long. V was pared by 0 bases and J by 0 bases, with 6 bases between. The germline gives CDR1 MNHEY, CDR2 SMNVEV (reference sequence). CDR3 loop: CASSLSGGSGNTIYF. The CDR3 DNA sequence: TGTGCCAGCAGTTTATCGGGGGGCTCTGGAAACACCATATATTTT.

This chain uses TRBV9 with TRBJ1-1; 7 nucleotides align to TRBD1. V shed 3 bases and J 11 bases; nucleotides not matched to a gene: 7. The CDR3 is 12 residues long. CDR1 SGDLS and CDR2 YYNGEE come from the germline V gene. The CDR3 DNA reads as TGTGCCAGCAGCGCTACCGACAGGGCGGCTTTCTTT. This gives the protein CASSATDRAAFF.

The V and J genes are TRBV2 and TRBJ1-3; D may be TRBD1 (5 bases). This CDR3 spans 12 amino acids. Looked up from germline, CDR1 is SNHLY and CDR2 is FYNNEI. Trimming left V 6 bases short and J 3 bases short, with 6 bases between. The CDR3 is CASRGDGNTIYF. As DNA, the CDR3 is TGTGCCAGCAGAGGGGATGGAAACACCATATATTTT.

For the CDR3, the DNA is TGTGCCACGTCACCCTATAAAATGAACACTGAAGCTTTCTTT. The encoded protein is CATSPYKMNTEAFF. The chain joins TRBV2 to TRBJ1-1; D remains unclear. The V end lost 10 bases, the J end lost 0 bases, and 15 bases lay between the germline ends. The CDR3 is 14 residues long. Germline CDR1 SNHLY, CDR2 FYNNEI.

This clone was recorded once. Other nucleotide sequences from this sample produce the same CDR3. J is TRBJ2-1 and V is TRBV4-1, with D tentatively TRBD1 (6 bases). Germline V gene data show CDR1 as MGHRA and CDR2 as YSYEKL. The CDR3 runs 12 residues. V was trimmed by 4 bases and J by 7 bases, leaving 8 bases between them. The DNA for the CDR3 is TGCGCCAGCAGCCTCAGGGGAAATGAGCAGTTCTTC. This sequence encodes CASSLRGNEQFF.

The J gene is TRBJ1-2, the V gene TRBV28, with a possible D match to TRBD1 (6 bases). The CDR3 totals 14 residues. From germline, CDR1 is MDHEN and CDR2 SYDVKM. The germline V and J ends were trimmed by 3 bases and 2 bases, with 10 bases remaining between them. CDR3 loop: CASSFGQRNYGYTF. As DNA, the CDR3 is TGTGCCAGCAGTTTTGGACAGCGAAACTATGGCTACACCTTC.

The genes are TRBV6-2 or TRBV6-3 and TRBJ1-2; 9 nucleotides match TRBD1. There are 15 residues in the CDR3. Unmatched junction bases numbered 11, after V lost 6 bases and J lost 6 bases. In germline, CDR1 is MNHEY, CDR2 SVGEGT. The chain's CDR3 is CASSPESDRGDGYTF. The CDR3 region has the DNA TGTGCCAGCAGCCCTGAATCGGACAGGGGCGATGGCTACACCTTC.

This chain connects TRBV7-9 to TRBJ1-2; the D is unclear. Germline V gene data show CDR1 as SEHNR and CDR2 as FQNEAQ (reference sequence). This CDR3 has 15 residues. Trimming removed 2 bases from V and 1 base from J, with 11 bases in between. The DNA for the CDR3 is TGTGCCAGCAGCTTATATACAGAAGTTAACTATGGCTACACCTTC. Its protein is CASSLYTEVNYGYTF.

The chain couples TRBV6-5 to TRBJ1-6, with D perhaps matching TRBD1 (5 bases). This CDR3 has 15 amino acids. V was pared by 1 base and J by 9 bases, with 13 bases between. The germline gives CDR1 MNHEY, CDR2 SVGAGI. The CDR3 reads CASSYFGTLSSPLHF. As DNA, the CDR3 is TGTGCCAGCAGTTACTTCGGGACTTTAAGTTCACCCCTCCACTTT.

J is TRBJ2-5 and V is TRBV18; D might be TRBD2 (6 bases). The CDR3 totals 14 residues. The germline V gene encodes CDR1 KGHSH and CDR2 LQKENI. The V gene lost 3 bases and the J gene lost 2 bases, with 10 bases spanning the gap. CDR3 in amino acids: CASSPSGTQETQYF. CDR3 coding DNA: TGTGCCAGCTCACCTTCCGGGACTCAAGAGACCCAGTACTTC. Full variable domain (rest looked up from reference TRBV18 and TRBJ2-5): NAGVMQNPRHLVRRRGQEARLRCSPMKGHSHVYWYRQLPEEGLKFMVYLQKENIIDESGMPKERFSAEFPKEGPSILRIQQVVRGDSAAYFCASSPSGTQETQYFGPGTRLLVL.

The rearrangement joins TRBV2 to TRBJ1-2; 8 nucleotides match TRBD1. Looked up from germline, CDR1 is SNHLY and CDR2 is FYNNEI. The V gene end was trimmed by 6 bases and the J gene end by 1 base; junction bases not matched to a gene: 7. The CDR3 contains 15 residues. This chain's CDR3 is CASRDGQGYNYGYTF. CDR3 sequence (DNA): TGTGCCAGCAGAGACGGACAGGGTTATAACTATGGCTACACCTTC.

A single count supports this clone. This sequence joins TRBV7-9 and TRBJ2-1; 11 bases align to TRBD2. Germline trimming cut 4 bases from V and 3 bases from J; bases unmatched to any gene: 14. The germline V gene encodes CDR1 SEHNR and CDR2 FQNEAQ (reference sequence). CDR3 length: 19 residues. CDR3 DNA: TGTGCCAGCAGCTACCCGGGACTAGCGGTGGAACGATACTACAATGAGCAGTTCTTC. It translates to CASSYPGLAVERYYNEQFF.

This chain joins TRBV5-8 and TRBJ2-3; 7 bases are shared with TRBD2. CDR1 and CDR2 (germline): SGHTS, YDEGEE. The CDR3 is 15 residues long. V was clipped by 4 bases and J by 3 bases; unmatched bases: 8. CDR3 sequence (DNA): TGTGCCAGCAGCCCGGGGGGAGCGGGGACAGATACGCAGTATTTT. Protein sequence: CASSPGGAGTDTQYF.

The chain uses TRBV7-9 and TRBJ2-7; TRBD1 aligns across 7 bases. CDR1 is SEHNR, CDR2 FQNEAQ, per germline (reference sequence). V was pared by 7 bases and J by 2 bases, with 8 bases of the junction left unmatched. This CDR3 is 14 amino acids long. The CDR3 here is CASTKRDSTYEQYF. CDR3 bases: TGTGCCAGCACCAAACGGGACAGCACCTACGAGCAGTACTTC.

The V call is TRBV7-8, the J call TRBJ1-2; 7 bases are a match to TRBD1. The CDR3 has 16 amino acids. Per germline, CDR1 SGHVS and CDR2 FQNEAQ. The trim removed 4 bases at V and 5 bases at J, leaving 13 bases unmatched. The CDR3 region has the DNA TGTGCCAGCAGCTCCCCTGGGGGACAGAGTGTTTATGGCTACACCTTC. This encodes CASSSPGGQSVYGYTF.

The V call is TRBV7-2, the J call TRBJ2-2; maybe TRBD2 (6 bases). The germline V gene has CDR1 SGHTA and CDR2 FQGNSA. The CDR3 runs 17 residues. V was cut by 0 bases and J by 3 bases, with 14 bases left in between. CDR3 nucleotide sequence: TGTGCCAGCAGCTTAGCAGGGTTGGGGACTTACACCGGGGAGCTGTTTTTT. This codes for CASSLAGLGTYTGELFF. Full variable domain (rest looked up from reference TRBV7-2 and TRBJ2-2): GAGVSQSPSNKVTEKGKDVELRCDPISGHTALYWYRQSLGQGLEFLIYFQGNSAPDKSGLPSDRFSAERTGGSVSTLTIQRTQQEDSAVYLCASSLAGLGTYTGELFFGEGSRLTVL.

The chain uses TRBV19 and TRBJ2-2; D gene ambiguous. Germline CDR1 LNHDA, CDR2 SQIVND (reference sequence). The CDR3 sequence is 15 residues long. Trimming removed 3 bases from V and 2 bases from J, with 10 bases in between. CDR3 region: CASSIVQTNTGELFF. CDR3 in DNA: TGTGCCAGTAGTATCGTGCAGACTAACACCGGGGAGCTGTTTTTT.

V and J are TRBV23-1 and TRBJ2-7; D perhaps matches TRBD1 (7 bases). TRBV23-1 qualifies as an ORF whose function is uncertain. This CDR3 has 14 residues. V was cut by 6 bases and J by 5 bases, with 17 bases left in between. CDR3: CASSPAAGGNEQYF. CDR3 in DNA: TGCGCCAGCAGCCCAGCGGCAGGGGGGAACGAGCAGTACTTC.